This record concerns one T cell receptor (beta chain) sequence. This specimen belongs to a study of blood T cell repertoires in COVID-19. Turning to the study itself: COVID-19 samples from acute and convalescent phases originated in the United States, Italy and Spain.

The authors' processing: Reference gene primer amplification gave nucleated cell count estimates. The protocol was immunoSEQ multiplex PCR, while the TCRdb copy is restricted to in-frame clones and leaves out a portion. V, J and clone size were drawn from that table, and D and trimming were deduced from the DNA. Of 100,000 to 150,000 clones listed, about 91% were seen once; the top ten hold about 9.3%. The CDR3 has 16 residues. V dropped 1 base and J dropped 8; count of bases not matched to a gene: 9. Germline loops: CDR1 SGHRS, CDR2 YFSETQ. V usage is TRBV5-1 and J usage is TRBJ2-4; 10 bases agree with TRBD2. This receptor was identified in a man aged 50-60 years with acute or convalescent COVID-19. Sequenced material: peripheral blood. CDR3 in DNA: TGCGCCAGCAGCTTGACTAGCGGGGCCCGTCTGGACATTCAGTACTTC. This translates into CASSLTSGARLDIQYF.